The clone carrying this T cell receptor beta chain was recorded a few times. One entry per CDR3 protein, called by TCRdb with MiXCR from the 5' RACE reads. The sample carries 150,000 or so distinct CDR3 sequences, almost 7% recorded once. The sample comes from a study of T cells after yellow fever vaccination. Trimming shortened V by 9 bases and J by 2 bases, and 17 bases separated the two germline ends. Germline lookup yields CDR1 LNHDA and CDR2 SQIVND (reference sequence). This CDR3 spans 15 amino acids. The sequence derives from a man between 18 and 29 years old who received the YFV17D yellow fever vaccine. The chain recombines TRBV19 with TRBJ1-5, with D uncertain. The material sequenced was CD4+ T cells sorted from PBMCs, taken less than 6 days after the first yellow fever vaccination. The CDR3 DNA sequence: TGTGCCAGCCTCTCGCTTGGGCAGGGCAATCAGCCCCAGCATTTT. Its translation is CASLSLGQGNQPQHF.